The 11 T cell receptor beta chains listed next were all sequenced from one sample in a study of human thymus T cells. Produced via immunoSEQ multiplex PCR; TCRdb's table is partial and in-frame only. The data contain around 44,000 clones, 94% of them singletons. The sample taken for sequencing was blood. These receptors were obtained from a boy less than two years old with a congenital heart defect but otherwise immunologically healthy.

This clone has just a few counts. The rearrangement uses TRBV11-2 and TRBJ1-6; D unresolved. Deletions cut 1 base from V and 7 bases from J, with 14 bases between. Germline V gives CDR1 SGHAT, CDR2 FQNNGV. There are 16 residues in the CDR3. CDR3 sequence reads: CASSLVPRRSNSPLHF. For the CDR3, the DNA is TGTGCCAGCAGCTTAGTGCCGAGGCGATCGAATTCACCCCTCCACTTT. The complete variable domain, with remaining parts taken from reference TRBV11-2 and TRBJ1-6, reads EAGVAQSPRYKIIEKRQSVAFWCNPISGHATLYWYQQILGQGPKLLIQFQNNGVVDDSQLPKDRFSAERLKGVDSTLKIQPAKLEDSAVYLCASSLVPRRSNSPLHFGNGTRLTVT.

The sample holds a few counts of this clone. The chain joins TRBV19 to TRBJ2-7; 10 bases align to TRBD1. V was clipped by 5 bases and J by 7 bases; unmatched bases: 5. CDR3 length: 13 amino acids. CDR1 is LNHDA and CDR2 is SQIVND in the germline V gene (reference sequence). The DNA of the CDR3 is TGTGCCAGTAGTGCCGGGACAGGGGTAGAGCAGTACTTC. Translation: CASSAGTGVEQYF.

This rearrangement joins TRBV7-3 to TRBJ2-3; D is perhaps TRBD2 (5 bases). This CDR3 region has 14 residues. Germline CDR1 reads SGHTA; CDR2 reads FQGTGA. V lost 5 bases and J lost 3, with 12 bases in between. The CDR3 is CASSPDGGTDTQYF. The CDR3 nucleotides read TGTGCCAGCAGCCCGGACGGCGGGACAGATACGCAGTATTTT.

This chain uses TRBV18 with TRBJ1-1, with D perhaps matching TRBD1 (6 bases). Trimming pared 3 bases from V and 7 bases from J, leaving 15 bases between. There are 14 residues in the CDR3. Germline V gene sequence: CDR1 KGHSH, CDR2 LQKENI. CDR3 nucleotide sequence: TGTGCCAGCTCACCTGGGGGGGCGAGCCTTGAAGCTTTCTTT. As protein: CASSPGGASLEAFF.

The chain couples TRBV2 to TRBJ1-3, with 7 positions matching TRBD1. This CDR3 has 13 residues. V trimming: 6 bases; J trimming: 3 bases; junction bases outside the gene matches: 2. Germline V CDR1 and CDR2: SNHLY, FYNNEI. Here the CDR3 DNA reads TGTGCCAGCAGCTACAGGGGTGGAAACACCATATATTTT. It specifies CASSYRGGNTIYF.

This sequence joins TRBV30 and TRBJ2-1; D not certain. Germline CDR1 is GTSNPN and CDR2 is SVGIG (reference sequence). V shed 2 bases and J shed 9 bases, with 26 bases lying between them. The CDR3 runs 17 residues. This CDR3 is CAWSLVILSGRASEQFF. The CDR3 nucleotides are TGTGCCTGGAGTTTAGTGATTTTGTCGGGTCGGGCGTCTGAGCAGTTCTTC. The full variable domain, with the rest looked up from reference TRBV30 and TRBJ2-1, is SQTIHQWPATLVQPVGSPLSLECTVEGTSNPNLYWYRQAAGRGLQLLFYSVGIGQISSEVPQNLSASRPQDRQFILSSKKLLLSDSGFYLCAWSLVILSGRASEQFFGPGTRLTVL.

This clone was recorded once. This sequence joins TRBV7-6 and TRBJ2-3, with 8 bases matching TRBD2. CDR1 and CDR2 (germline): SGHVS, FNYEAQ. With V trimmed by 0 bases and J by 6 bases, 8 bases remained unmatched. CDR3 length equals 16 residues. Here the CDR3 DNA reads TGTGCCAGCAGCTTAGCGGCGGGACTAGTCATCGATACGCAGTATTTT. Translated, it gives CASSLAAGLVIDTQYF.

The V and J genes are TRBV9 and TRBJ2-7, with 9 bases fitting TRBD1. The length of the CDR3 is 13 residues. The germline gives CDR1 SGDLS, CDR2 YYNGEE. Trimming at V came to 0 bases and at J to 6 bases, leaving 1 base not matched to a gene. DNA for the CDR3: TGTGCCAGCAGCGTAGACAGGGGGCGCGAGCAGTACTTC. It codes for CASSVDRGREQYF.

The CDR3, as DNA: TGTGCCAGCAGCCCTACGGGGGGCCCATACAATGAGCAGTTCTTC. It codes for CASSPTGGPYNEQFF. This chain joins TRBV6-5 and TRBJ2-1, with a possible D match to TRBD2 (7 bases). The germline V gene encodes CDR1 MNHEY and CDR2 SVGAGI. V was pared by 6 bases and J by 4 bases, with 16 bases between. The CDR3 consists of 15 residues.

The chain has TRBV7-2 and TRBJ1-1; no reliable D call. CDR1 and CDR2 (germline): SGHTA, FQGNSA. The V end was cut by 0 bases, the J end by 5 bases, with 10 bases between. This CDR3 has 14 residues. The CDR3 DNA sequence: TGTGCCAGCAGCTTAGCACTGTCGGGGACTGAAGCTTTCTTT. Translating gives CASSLALSGTEAFF.

This chain uses TRBV4-3 with TRBJ1-6, with TRBD1 identical over 10 bases. The CDR3 sequence is 14 residues long. Germline-derived CDR1 and CDR2 are LGHNA and YSLEER. After removal of 1 base from V and 9 bases from J, the junction contained 0 bases not matched to a gene. CDR3 in amino acids: CASSQGTGGSPLHF. In nucleotides, the CDR3 is TGCGCCAGCAGCCAAGGGACAGGGGGTTCACCCCTCCACTTT.